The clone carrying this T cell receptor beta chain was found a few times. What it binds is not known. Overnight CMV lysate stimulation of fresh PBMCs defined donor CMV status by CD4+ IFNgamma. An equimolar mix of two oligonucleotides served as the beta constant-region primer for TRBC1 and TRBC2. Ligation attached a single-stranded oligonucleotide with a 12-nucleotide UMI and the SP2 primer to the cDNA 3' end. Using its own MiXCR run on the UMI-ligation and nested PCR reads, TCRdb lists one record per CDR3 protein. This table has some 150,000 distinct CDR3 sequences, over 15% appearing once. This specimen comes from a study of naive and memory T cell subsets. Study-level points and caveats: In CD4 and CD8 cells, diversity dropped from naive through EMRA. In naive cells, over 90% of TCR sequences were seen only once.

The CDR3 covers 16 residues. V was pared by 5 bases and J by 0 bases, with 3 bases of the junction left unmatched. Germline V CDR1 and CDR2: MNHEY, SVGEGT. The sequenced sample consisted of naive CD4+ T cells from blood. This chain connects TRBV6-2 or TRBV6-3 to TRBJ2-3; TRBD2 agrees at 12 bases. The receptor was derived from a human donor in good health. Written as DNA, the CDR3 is TGTGCCAGCAGTCGTGGGACTAGCGGGAGCACAGATACGCAGTATTTT. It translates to CASSRGTSGSTDTQYF.